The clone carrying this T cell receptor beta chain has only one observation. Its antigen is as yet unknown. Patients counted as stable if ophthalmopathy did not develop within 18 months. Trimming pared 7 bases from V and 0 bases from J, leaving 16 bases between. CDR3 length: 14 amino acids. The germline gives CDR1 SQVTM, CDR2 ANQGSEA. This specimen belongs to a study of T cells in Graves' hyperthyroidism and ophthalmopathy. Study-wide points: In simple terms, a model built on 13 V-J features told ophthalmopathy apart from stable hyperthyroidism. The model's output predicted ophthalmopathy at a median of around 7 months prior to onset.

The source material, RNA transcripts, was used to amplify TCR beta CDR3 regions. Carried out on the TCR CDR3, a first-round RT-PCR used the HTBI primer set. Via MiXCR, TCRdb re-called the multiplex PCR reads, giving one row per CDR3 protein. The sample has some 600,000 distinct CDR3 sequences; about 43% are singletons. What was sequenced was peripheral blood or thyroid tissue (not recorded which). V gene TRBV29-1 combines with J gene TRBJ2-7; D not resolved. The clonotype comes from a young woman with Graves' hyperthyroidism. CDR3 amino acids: CSATEDLLSYEQYF. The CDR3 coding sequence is TGCAGCGCGACCGAGGACCTGCTCTCCTACGAGCAGTACTTC.